Below, 18 T cell receptor beta chains from the same sample are listed, as sequenced in a study of graft-versus-host responses after intestinal transplantation. Profiled with immunoSEQ multiplex PCR; TCRdb holds only in-frame clones, not every one. The sample lists tens of thousands of clones, 89% occurring once. The material sequenced was PBMCs, taken around 65 days after intestinal transplantation. These TCRs come from a human patient who received an intestinal transplant, so some T cells may come from the graft donor.

V gene TRBV4-1 combines with J gene TRBJ2-3, with D maybe TRBD2 (5 bases). Germline values: CDR1 MGHRA, CDR2 YSYEKL. This CDR3 spans 14 amino acids. The V and J ends lost 4 bases and 4 bases respectively, with 12 bases between them. This CDR3 reads CASSPSSGADTQYF. CDR3 DNA: TGCGCCAGCAGCCCGTCCTCCGGGGCAGATACGCAGTATTTT.

The chain uses TRBV4-1 and TRBJ2-1; 7 bases match TRBD1. V lost 0 bases and J lost 7; bases outside the gene matches: 6. This CDR3 is 15 amino acids long. Germline values: CDR1 MGHRA, CDR2 YSYEKL. CDR3 residues: CASSQDGDRYNEQFF. In DNA form, the CDR3 reads TGCGCCAGCAGCCAAGACGGGGACAGATATAATGAGCAGTTCTTC.

The V and J genes are TRBV5-6 and TRBJ2-5, with a possible D match to TRBD1 (6 bases). This CDR3 spans 15 amino acids. Per germline, CDR1 SGHDT and CDR2 YYEEEE. V was shortened by 5 bases and J by 2 bases, with 16 bases between the two germline ends. CDR3 bases: TGTGCCAGCAGTTTGACAGGTCGGGGACAAGAGACCCAGTACTTC. This codes for CASSLTGRGQETQYF.

The chain recombines TRBV5-1 with TRBJ1-2; D remains unclear. The CDR3 extends over 13 amino acids. V lost 1 base and J 6 bases, leaving 10 bases between the germline ends. The germline CDR1 and CDR2 sequences are SGHRS and YFSETQ. CDR3 loop: CASSLFGSHGYTF. CDR3 in DNA: TGCGCCAGCAGCTTGTTCGGCAGCCATGGCTACACCTTC. Full variable domain (missing parts from reference TRBV5-1 and TRBJ1-2): KAGVTQTPRYLIKTRGQQVTLSCSPISGHRSVSWYQQTPGQGLQFLFEYFSETQRNKGNFPGRFSGRQFSNSRSEMNVSTLELGDSALYLCASSLFGSHGYTFGSGTRLTVV.

The chain links TRBV12-5 to TRBJ2-1; 11 bases fit TRBD2. Per germline, CDR1 LGHNT and CDR2 FRNRAP. V dropped 6 bases and J dropped 0; count of bases not matched to a gene: 13. The length of the CDR3 is 19 residues. The CDR3 DNA sequence: TGTGCTAGTGGATTCATACTAGCGGGAGAACAAAGCTCCTACAATGAGCAGTTCTTC. The encoded protein is CASGFILAGEQSSYNEQFF.

The gene calls are TRBV5-6 and TRBJ1-1, with 9 bases aligning to TRBD1. The CDR3 is 16 residues long. The V segment lost 6 bases and the J segment 4 bases; nucleotides outside the gene matches: 13. CDR1 is SGHDT, CDR2 YYEEEE, per germline. This CDR3 is CASTTGYRGRGTEAFF. In DNA form, the CDR3 reads TGTGCCAGCACTACCGGTTACAGGGGGCGGGGCACTGAAGCTTTCTTT.

The V and J genes are TRBV6-6 and TRBJ2-7; possibly TRBD1 for D (6 bases). Trimming removed 5 bases at V and 5 bases at J, with 22 bases between. The CDR3 loop spans 16 amino acids. Germline V gives CDR1 MNHNY, CDR2 SVGAGI (reference sequence). The DNA of the CDR3 is TGTGCCAGCAGTACCGGTCTTCGAACAGGGTTCCACGAGCAGTACTTC. It translates to CASSTGLRTGFHEQYF.

This rearrangement joins TRBV10-2 to TRBJ2-3; 9 bases fit TRBD2. CDR3 size: 17 residues. V was pared by 6 bases and J by 1 base, with 11 bases of the junction left unmatched. CDR1 and CDR2 (germline): WSHSY, SAAADI. The CDR3 region has the DNA TGCGCCAGCAGGGGACTGGGCGGGGGGGCTCGCACAGATACGCAGTATTTT. This translates into CASRGLGGGARTDTQYF.

The V gene is TRBV30, the J gene TRBJ1-1; D is unresolved. Germline V gene data show CDR1 as GTSNPN and CDR2 as SVGIG (reference sequence). With 2 bases removed from V and 2 bases from J, the gap between germline ends came to 6 bases. The CDR3 totals 12 residues. The CDR3 protein is CAWSNSNTEAFF. CDR3 DNA sequence: TGTGCCTGGAGTAATAGTAACACTGAAGCTTTCTTT.

This chain links TRBV4-1 with TRBJ2-7; D gene ambiguous. V lost 1 base and J 2 bases, leaving 9 bases between the germline ends. Germline CDR1 is MGHRA and CDR2 is YSYEKL. The CDR3 totals 14 residues. CDR3 nucleotide sequence: TGCGCCAGCAGCCAAGGGCCCCTACCCTACGAGCAGTACTTC. This encodes CASSQGPLPYEQYF.

The chain combines TRBV13 with TRBJ1-2, with 7 bases matching TRBD1. The CDR3 has 14 amino acids. Looked up from germline, CDR1 is PRHDT and CDR2 is FYEKMQ (reference sequence). V dropped 5 bases and J dropped 5; count of bases not matched to a gene: 8. This CDR3 is CASSSRQGGYGYTF. The CDR3 region has the DNA TGTGCCAGCAGCAGTAGACAGGGCGGATATGGCTACACCTTC.

The chain carries TRBV7-9 and TRBJ2-3, with 11 bases lining up with TRBD2. Germline V lookup: CDR1 SEHNR, CDR2 FQNEAQ (reference sequence). The CDR3 extends over 19 amino acids. After removal of 3 bases from V and 5 bases from J, the junction contained 16 bases not matched to a gene. The DNA for the CDR3 is TGTGCCAGCAGCTTGGGGACACCGCTAGCGGGGGGCCTTCAAGATACGCAGTATTTT. This translates into CASSLGTPLAGGLQDTQYF.

J is TRBJ1-2 and V is TRBV27; 8 nucleotides match TRBD1. V lost 5 bases and J lost 7; bases outside the gene matches: 6. Germline-derived CDR1 and CDR2 are MNHEY and SMNVEV (reference sequence). CDR3 length: 13 amino acids. The CDR3 DNA is TGTGCCAGCAGTAGGGGACAGGCCTTTGGCTACACCTTC. As protein: CASSRGQAFGYTF.

The chain couples TRBV19 to TRBJ1-5, with no clear D. The CDR3 totals 14 residues. V was clipped by 3 bases and J by 3 bases, with 9 bases between them. Germline CDR1 LNHDA, CDR2 SQIVND (reference sequence). The CDR3 sequence is CASSIGGPNQPQHF. CDR3 DNA: TGTGCCAGTAGTATCGGTGGGCCCAATCAGCCCCAGCATTTT.

The chain carries TRBV25-1 and TRBJ2-2, with TRBD1 matching over 7 bases. Trimming took 7 bases from V and 7 from J; bases not matched to a gene: 12. Germline-derived CDR1 and CDR2 are MGHDK and SYGVNS. The CDR3 is 15 residues long. CDR3 sequence: CASTVAGGFGGELFF. DNA for the CDR3: TGTGCCAGCACGGTGGCAGGGGGATTTGGCGGGGAGCTGTTTTTT. Variable domain in full (rest from reference TRBV25-1 and TRBJ2-2): EADIYQTPRYLVIGTGKKITLECSQTMGHDKMYWYQQDPGMELHLIHYSYGVNSTEKGDLSSESTVSRIRTEHFPLTLESARPSHTSQYLCASTVAGGFGGELFFGEGSRLTVL.

The DNA for the CDR3 is TGTGCCAGCAGTGTGAGTCTCAGCTCTGGGGCCAACGTCCTGACTTTC. Translation gives CASSVSLSSGANVLTF. This chain links TRBV2 with TRBJ2-6; D gene uncertain. The germline gives CDR1 SNHLY, CDR2 FYNNEI. This CDR3 comprises 16 residues. The V and J ends lost 4 bases and 0 bases respectively, with 10 bases between them.

The chain combines TRBV10-3 with TRBJ2-2; D may be TRBD1 (6 bases). CDR3 length equals 12 residues. V was trimmed by 10 bases and J by 7 bases, leaving 13 bases between them. Germline CDR1 and CDR2: ENHRY and SYGVKD. DNA for the CDR3: TGTGCCACCGAGGGGGTCGGCGGGGAGCTGTTTTTT. Amino acid sequence: CATEGVGGELFF.

The chain employs TRBV7-8 and TRBJ2-7, with no clear D. V lost 0 bases, J lost 0 bases, and 12 bases lay in between. Germline CDR1 and CDR2: SGHVS and FQNEAQ. CDR3 size: 16 residues. The CDR3 protein is CASSLAGQWDSYEQYF. CDR3 DNA: TGTGCCAGCAGCTTAGCAGGGCAATGGGACTCCTACGAGCAGTACTTC.